This T cell receptor (beta chain) was obtained from a study of graft-versus-host responses after intestinal transplantation. For this clone: Its antigen is as yet unknown.

Looked up from germline, CDR1 is SGHNT and CDR2 is YYREEE (reference sequence). V was pared by 2 bases and J by 3 bases, with 8 bases between. CDR3 length equals 13 residues. Study-level results: Recipient marrow harbored GvH clones, some of which surfaced first in ileum or blood. Individuals carrying graft-donor T cell macrochimerism showed high graft-versus-host to host-versus-graft clonal ratios in allografts.

Assay: immunoSEQ multiplex PCR; the TCRdb copy retains only in-frame clones and omits some. The sample gives about 13,000 clones, approximately 84% of which show up once; over 20% is in the top ten. The origin of this receptor is a human patient who received an intestinal transplant, so some T cells may come from the graft donor. The rearrangement uses TRBV5-4 and TRBJ1-2; D unresolved. This material consisted of PBMCs, taken after intestinal transplantation. CDR3 region: CASSLSAYYGYTF. The CDR3 DNA reads as TGTGCCAGCAGCTTATCAGCCTACTATGGCTACACCTTC.